Listed below are T cell receptor beta chains from one sample, sequenced in a study of vaccination and CD4 T cells after COVID-19. These receptors lack a known antigen. TCRdb reprocessed the PCR reads with MiXCR, giving one entry per CDR3 protein. Of 8,000 to 10,000 distinct CDR3 sequences listed, 60% to 70% were seen once; the top ten hold about 19%. Sequencing used CD4+ T cells from blood, cultured in vitro. The receptor set was obtained from a human donor who had recovered from COVID-19. CDR3s include the opening cysteine and the closing phenylalanine or tryptophan. The order of the fields is clone size, D gene, V gene, J gene, CDR3 protein, CDR3 DNA. A D gene is named only where the DNA matches it firmly. Some rows have no size entry. The others give once, few or many, or a class for an expanded clone.

.	.	TRBV29-1	TRBJ1-1	CSVEAGAAFF	TGCAGCGTTGAAGCAGGGGCAGCTTTCTTT
.	TRBD1	TRBV6-4	TRBJ1-1	CASRAQGRDTEAFF	TGTGCCAGCAGAGCACAGGGGAGGGACACTGAAGCTTTCTTT
once	.	TRBV6-2/TRBV6-3	TRBJ2-5	CASSYSTETQYF	TGTGCCAGCAGTTACTCGACGGAGACCCAGTACTTC
.	TRBD1	TRBV7-9	TRBJ1-5	CASSSTGQGGFGPQHF	TGTGCCAGCAGCTCGACCGGACAGGGGGGCTTTGGGCCCCAGCATTTT
.	TRBD1	TRBV6-2/TRBV6-3	TRBJ2-3	CASNDRGSTDTQYF	TGTGCCAGCAATGACAGGGGGAGCACAGATACGCAGTATTTT
.	.	TRBV7-2	TRBJ2-3	CASSLDSGADTQYF	TGTGCCAGCAGCTTAGACTCGGGGGCAGATACGCAGTATTTT
.	TRBD1	TRBV27	TRBJ1-4	CASSWVTGQEKLFF	TGTGCCAGCAGTTGGGTGACAGGGCAGGAAAAACTGTTTTTT
few	TRBD1	TRBV20-1	TRBJ2-2	CSARRTGGTGELFF	TGCAGTGCTAGAAGGACAGGGGGCACCGGGGAGCTGTTTTTT
.	TRBD1	TRBV6-5	TRBJ2-7	CASSYSVQGVYEQYF	TGTGCCAGCAGTTACTCGGTTCAGGGGGTCTACGAGCAGTACTTC
.	TRBD1	TRBV19	TRBJ2-2	CASRGTANTGELFF	TGTGCCAGTAGAGGGACAGCTAACACCGGGGAGCTGTTTTTT
.	.	TRBV7-2	TRBJ1-1	CASSLAFGDLDLEAFF	TGTGCCAGCAGCTTAGCGTTCGGGGACCTTGACCTTGAAGCTTTCTTT
.	TRBD2	TRBV11-2	TRBJ2-5	CASSLGAGASETQYF	TGTGCCAGCAGCTTAGGAGCGGGGGCTTCAGAGACCCAGTACTTC
.	TRBD1	TRBV25-1	TRBJ2-1	CAIGQGKGGEQFF	TGTGCCATCGGACAGGGGAAAGGTGGGGAGCAGTTCTTC
few	TRBD1	TRBV20-1	TRBJ1-4	CSAKPATGAVEKLFF	TGCAGTGCTAAGCCGGCGACAGGGGCGGTTGAAAAACTGTTTTTT
few	.	TRBV12-3/TRBV12-4	TRBJ1-1	CASSQGRTEAFF	TGTGCCAGCAGCCAGGGGAGGACTGAAGCTTTCTTT
.	.	TRBV4-1	TRBJ1-3	CASSLVGAGNTIYF	TGCGCCAGCAGCCTGGTAGGGGCTGGAAACACCATATATTTT
.	.	TRBV19	TRBJ2-2	CASSTPASTGELFF	TGTGCCAGTAGTACCCCTGCTAGCACCGGGGAGCTGTTTTTT
few	.	TRBV11-3	TRBJ1-2	CASSSPREGGYTF	TGTGCCAGCAGCTCCCCGCGTGAGGGTGGCTACACCTTC
medium-sized	TRBD1	TRBV7-2	TRBJ2-7	CASSARQGYEQYF	TGTGCCAGCAGCGCTCGACAGGGCTACGAGCAGTACTTC
.	.	TRBV20-1	TRBJ1-6	CSAQGPANSPLHF	TGCAGTGCCCAGGGGCCCGCCAATTCACCCCTCCACTTT
few	TRBD2	TRBV20-1	TRBJ2-5	CSAREASGRVETQYF	TGCAGTGCTAGAGAGGCTAGCGGGAGGGTAGAGACCCAGTACTTC
large	TRBD2	TRBV6-1	TRBJ2-7	CASSQTSGGIPPYEQYF	TGTGCCAGCAGTCAAACTAGCGGGGGGATTCCACCCTACGAGCAGTACTTC
.	.	TRBV19	TRBJ2-3	CASGAVSGADTQYF	TGTGCCAGTGGAGCGGTCTCAGGTGCAGATACGCAGTATTTT
.	TRBD2	TRBV11-3	TRBJ2-7	CASSRGLAGYDRYEQYF	TGTGCCAGCAGCAGGGGACTAGCGGGGTATGATCGGTACGAGCAGTACTTC
few	.	TRBV20-1	TRBJ1-2	CSAWDVRAYGYTF	TGCAGTGCGTGGGACGTCCGGGCCTATGGCTACACCTTC
.	.	TRBV10-1	TRBJ2-2	CASRETTGELFF	TGCGCCAGCCGGGAGACCACCGGGGAGCTGTTTTTT
.	.	TRBV10-2	TRBJ1-5	CASSSRKSNQPQHF	TGCGCCAGCAGTTCCAGGAAGAGCAATCAGCCCCAGCATTTT
.	.	TRBV20-1	TRBJ2-4	CSASLQRRAKNIQYF	TGCAGTGCTTCCTTGCAACGACGAGCCAAAAACATTCAGTACTTC
.	TRBD2	TRBV20-1	TRBJ2-1	CSASVAGSSYNEQFF	TGCAGTGCTAGCGTAGCGGGGAGCTCCTACAATGAGCAGTTCTTC
few	.	TRBV7-2	TRBJ1-4	CASGGRRGLTNEKLFF	TGTGCCAGCGGCGGTCGGAGAGGTCTAACTAATGAAAAACTGTTTTTT
.	.	TRBV2	TRBJ2-7	CASSGNSAYEQYF	TGTGCCAGCAGTGGGAACTCCGCCTACGAGCAGTACTTC
medium-sized	.	TRBV7-8	TRBJ2-7	CASSSPRSSLHEQYF	TGTGCCAGCAGCTCCCCGAGGAGTAGTCTCCACGAGCAGTACTTC
few	.	TRBV6-5	TRBJ1-5	CASSFNQPQHF	TGTGCCAGCAGTTTCAATCAGCCCCAGCATTTT
.	.	TRBV12-3/TRBV12-4	TRBJ2-2	CASSMRQTGELFF	TGTGCCAGCAGTATGCGGCAGACCGGGGAGCTGTTTTTT
.	.	TRBV19	TRBJ2-1	CASSPNNEQFF	TGTGCCAGTAGTCCGAACAATGAGCAGTTCTTC
once	.	TRBV27	TRBJ2-3	CASSLFRGHRHADTQYF	TGTGCCAGCAGTTTATTTCGGGGTCATCGCCACGCAGATACGCAGTATTTT
few	.	TRBV20-1	TRBJ1-5	CSAVPHGDNQPQHF	TGCAGTGCCGTCCCCCATGGCGACAATCAGCCCCAGCATTTT
.	.	TRBV6-5	TRBJ1-2	CASSYSGRGEGGYTF	TGTGCCAGCAGTTACTCCGGTCGGGGAGAGGGTGGCTACACCTTC
.	TRBD1	TRBV28	TRBJ2-2	CASRRQGSSNTGELFF	TGTGCCAGCAGAAGACAGGGTTCCTCGAACACCGGGGAGCTGTTTTTT
.	.	TRBV20-1	TRBJ2-1	CSASDKRVRGNNEQFF	TGCAGTGCTAGCGATAAACGAGTTAGAGGAAACAATGAGCAGTTCTTC
.	.	TRBV2	TRBJ1-5	CASSETAQSQHF	TGTGCCAGCAGTGAAACAGCTCAGTCCCAGCATTTT
few	TRBD1	TRBV7-8	TRBJ1-2	CASSLVRQDRGLGNYGYTF	TGTGCCAGCAGCTTAGTACGACAGGACAGGGGTTTGGGGAACTATGGCTACACCTTC
.	.	TRBV7-6	TRBJ1-5	CASSLDSNQPQHF	TGTGCCAGCAGCTTAGACAGCAATCAGCCCCAGCATTTT
.	.	TRBV7-9	TRBJ1-4	CASSLARALRGEKLFF	TGTGCCAGCAGCTTAGCCAGGGCCCTCCGGGGTGAAAAACTGTTTTTT
.	TRBD1	TRBV7-9	TRBJ1-6	CASSLGGTDYSPLHF	TGTGCCAGCAGCTTAGGTGGGACAGACTATTCACCCCTCCACTTT
medium-sized	TRBD1	TRBV6-5	TRBJ1-1	CASSYSGQGFEAFF	TGTGCCAGCAGTTACTCCGGACAGGGCTTTGAAGCTTTCTTT